This T cell receptor beta chain was observed in a study of cytomegalovirus exposure and HLA in healthy donors (TCRdb year 2017). About the study as a whole: An earlier analysis of 587 of the donors reported 276 Gb of sequence data and 90 million to 120 million unique TCR beta sequences obtained from roughly 180 million T cells. Donor age, sex, ethnicity and CMV serostatus were compiled alongside the repertoire data. Across approximately 400 genotyped donors of the cohort, an average of about 250,000 unique TCR beta nucleotide sequences per donor were sequenced, and roughly 20% of those sequences were non-productive. The genetic ancestry cluster associated with self-reported Caucasian donors included roughly 84% of the roughly 390 genotyped donors. Typing coverage differed by locus: A, B, C, DRB1 and DQB1 were typed in about 620-640 donors, DQA1 in 500 to 550, DPA1 in roughly 590, and DPB1 in approximately 450. Along with the roughly 700-subject first cohort, a separate validation cohort of over a hundred different subjects was used. Roughly five DR-DQ haplotypes were handled as single units for association and clustering, since linkage in the cohort was strong. The study used immunosequencing to profile the T cell repertoires of more than 650 subjects and linked those repertoires to cytomegalovirus serostatus. In an earlier analysis of 500 to 650 of the donors, high-throughput TCR beta sequencing was used to judge whether each TCR beta V gene segment behaved as functional or pseudogenic. A later genetic analysis took genome-wide SNP genotypes for about 55% of the 666 donors and used that subset as a discovery cohort. HLA typing included class I and class II loci at four-digit resolution. The later analysis used no new phenotypic data to find candidate immune exposures, relying instead on TCR beta sequences and their occurrence across donors. The study aimed to test whether cataloging public T cell receptors could reveal signatures of past pathogen exposure. A later analysis re-analyzed previously published TCR beta repertoires from approximately 700 donors and added high-resolution HLA genotyping to study TCR occurrence patterns. All discovery cohort repertoires had been generated on a single sequencing platform. To predict cytomegalovirus infection status, the study combined high-throughput TCR immunosequencing, statistical association of individual TCRs with disease status, and machine learning. An early release covering 500 to 750 HLA-typed donors comprised about 300 gigabases of sequencing data and 65 million to 100 million unique TCR sequences.

Concerning this clone: Its recognized antigen is unknown. Per-base quality was not reported, and no clone a single base away is much larger than it.

The cohort was made up of several hundred healthy bone marrow donors. At the time of sampling, every cohort member was nominally healthy, though immune exposures that went unrecorded were likely present. The donor was CMV seronegative and was included in the group of hundreds of seronegative cohort members. A peripheral blood sample was provided by each donor, and peripheral blood mononuclear cells were used for TCR beta sequencing. Genomic DNA extraction from the blood cell samples was performed with the Qiagen DNeasy Blood Extraction Kit. Receptors were amplified or captured by the immunoSEQ multiplex PCR assay. A mixture of 60 forward primers for TCR Vbeta segments and 13 reverse primers for TCR Jbeta segments was used in the multiplex PCR. The CDR3 region of rearranged TCR beta genes was amplified from genomic DNA by a multiplex PCR assay. Amplified TCR beta libraries were sequenced as 87-base-pair reads on the Illumina HiSeq System. In the original analysis: In a later analysis, approximately 74 million unique TCR beta chains were counted across the roughly 610 repertoires, and roughly 11 million of these chains were shared by at least two donors. Raw reads were error-corrected and collapsed into unique sequences by a nearest-neighbor algorithm in which closely related sequences were merged to remove PCR and sequencing errors. Alignment of CDR3 sequences to IMGT reference sequences was used to assign V, D and J gene segments. For a sequence to be retained, a match of at least six nucleotides to both a V gene segment and a J gene segment was required. Rearrangements were classified as productive when the CDR3 lacked stop codons and remained in frame with V and J, and all other rearrangements were classified as non-productive. CDR3 was defined according to IMGT convention as the region running from the second conserved V-encoded cysteine to the conserved J-encoded phenylalanine. The earlier analysis of some 600 of the donors excluded sequences that lacked an unambiguous match to a single V gene segment. An earlier analysis of fewer than 750 of the donors called V segments functional above 56.7% productive rearrangements and segregating when the between-donor standard deviation exceeded 5%. A statistical classification framework was built for diagnosing cytomegalovirus status from the catalog of TCR beta chain sequences. In a later analysis, V and J genes were assigned by comparing TCR nucleotide sequences against IMGT/GENE-DB human TR gene sequences. In a later analysis, CDR3 sequences and most-parsimonious VDJ recombination scenarios were assigned using the TCRdist pipeline. In a later analysis, every TCR beta chain was defined by the combination of its CDR3 amino acid sequence and its V-gene family, and reads without a unique V-gene family were dropped. As a way to deal with suspected cross-contamination and a sequencing artifact, a later analysis dropped 640 or so nucleotide sequences that were highly shared and had low generation probability. For each public chain, a later analysis derived a clonal expansion index from normalized ranks of inferred template counts within each repertoire. Generation probabilities in a later analysis came from a VDJ recombination model fitted to out-of-frame rearrangements, and those results were checked against IGoR. In a later analysis, hypergeometric tests were used to score TCR-TCR, TCR-HLA and TCR-CMV co-occurrence, with a repertoire-size bias correction applied to TCR pairs. A later analysis estimated false discovery rates by permuting HLA or CMV assignments 20 times. In a later analysis, co-occurring TCRs were grouped with DBSCAN, and TCRdist sequence similarity was added when clustering was performed within HLA-allele-positive subsets. Repertoires with fewer than 30,000 or more than 120,000 public chains were left out of co-occurrence clustering, as were a handful of repertoires with anomalous nucleotide sharing. In its TCRdb copy, this immuneACCESS table keeps in-frame sequences only and misses some clones. Where compared with another copy, unresolved V genes explain less than half of these, and the others have no known cause. V, J and clone size were drawn from that table, and D and trimming were deduced from the DNA. The sample contains about 120,000 clones, about 73% of them found a single time. The top ten clones comprise 4.1% of the sample.

General study outcomes and caveats: Correlated functional status among segregating V segments might be attributable to linkage disequilibrium, but an unknown experimental factor could not be ruled out. Over 15 rarely observed V segments, including chromosome 9 orphons, were excluded from the earlier analysis of a few hundred of the donors because counts were too low. According to a later analysis, most CMV-associated TCR beta chains appeared to be HLA-restricted, and the HLA associations seemed to be driven largely by CMV exposure. A few of the identified cytomegalovirus-associated TCR beta chains were confirmed in vitro to be specific for cytomegalovirus antigens. In a later analysis, TCR association rates were found to vary across HLA loci, with the most associated TCRs seen for DRB1 alleles and the fewest for HLA-C alleles. HLA typing was unavailable for some donors at each locus, so association tests used only the typed subset. Most TCR sequences were observed very rarely across donors, whereas some public TCRs were present in many individuals. A later analysis found that HLA-associated TCR beta chains were more clonally expanded and had lower generation probabilities than equally common non-associated chains. The study gave a list of about 160 TCR beta chains associated with cytomegalovirus. A group of highly shared sequence variants was considered likely to be a technical artifact of the sequencing pipeline. Because the 87-base-pair reads could not distinguish some IMGT-functional V segments, including TRBV6-2 and TRBV6-3, those segments were excluded. Immune exposure information for the cohort was limited to CMV serostatus. Broadly in line with IMGT annotations, most TCR beta V segments showed up in productive rearrangements about 87% or about 30% of the time in an earlier analysis of approximately 600 of the donors. According to the authors, the approach could potentially be generalized to other disease states and immunological phenotypes. The classifier was reported to diagnose cytomegalovirus status with high specificity and sensitivity in both the original and validation cohorts. Only TCR beta chains were sequenced in this cohort, and the absence of alpha or paired-chain data limited detectable features. According to a later genetic analysis, donors in an Asian-associated ancestry cluster had fewer N-insertions in productive TCRs than the approximately 700-donor mean. At a false discovery rate of 0.05, a later analysis linked fewer than 20,000 TCR beta sequences to specific HLA alleles. V-gene and J-gene trimming of TCR beta chains was associated with a missense DCLRE1C variant in a later genetic analysis, and the association was replicated in an independent cohort. A further reported finding was that TCR beta sequences accurately predicted the HLA-A and HLA-B alleles for most subjects in the first cohort. Assigning TCR associations to individual alleles was difficult when HLA alleles, especially DR and DQ, strongly co-occurred. Sequencing depth was assumed to be roughly uniform across donors in the presence/absence analyses, though that assumption may not hold. In a later analysis, several top co-occurrence clusters were reported to appear linked to parvovirus B19, influenza, CMV and Epstein-Barr virus.

Spanning cysteine to phenylalanine, the CDR3 consists of 15 amino acids. The read is trimmed to its CDR3 DNA, 45 bases read in frame from base 1. V is shortened by 1 base, J by 5 bases, and the region joining them spans 14 bases. From the germline V gene, CDR1 is MGHRA and CDR2 is YSYEKL. The sequencing sample was made of PBMCs. This receptor was identified in a woman aged 40 to 49 in good health and CMV-seronegative. Recombination linked TRBV4-1 to TRBJ2-5; 5 matching bases give a weak D call of TRBD1. The nucleotides are TGCGCCAGCAGCCAAGGTTTCAGGGATCGGGAGACCCAGTACTTC. Its product reads: CASSQGFRDRETQYF.